One sample yielded the 31 T cell receptor beta chains listed below, sequenced in a study of blood T cell repertoires in COVID-19. Assay used: immunoSEQ multiplex PCR; TCRdb lists only in-frame clones, some missing. The sample records a few hundred thousand clones, around 87% being singletons. The sample consisted of peripheral blood. Receptors were obtained from a woman between 65 and 79 years old with active or convalescent COVID-19.

The rearrangement joins TRBV20-1 to TRBJ2-7; the D gene is possibly TRBD1 (5 bases). Trimming removed 3 bases at V and 4 bases at J, with 16 bases between. CDR1 DFQATT and CDR2 SNEGSKA come from the germline V gene (reference sequence). The CDR3 has 14 residues. CDR3 region: CSASSAGAVYEQYF. The DNA for the CDR3 is TGCAGTGCTAGTTCTGCTGGGGCTGTGTACGAGCAGTACTTC.

This chain uses TRBV29-1 with TRBJ2-2; 7 bases fit TRBD2. In germline, CDR1 is SQVTM, CDR2 ANQGSEA. Unmatched junction bases numbered 6, after V lost 7 bases and J lost 4 bases. The CDR3 sequence is 13 residues long. As DNA, the CDR3 is TGCAGCGGGGGGGAGGGTACCACCGGGGAGCTGTTTTTT. This codes for CSGGEGTTGELFF.

The chain joins TRBV25-1 to TRBJ2-3; weak D call: TRBD1 (6 bases). Deletions cut 7 bases from V and 0 bases from J, with 11 bases between. CDR1 is MGHDK, CDR2 SYGVNS, per germline. This CDR3 spans 14 amino acids. CDR3 in DNA: TGTGCCAGCACTTGGCAGGGGAGCACAGATACGCAGTATTTT. Encoded protein: CASTWQGSTDTQYF.

This chain links TRBV5-1 with TRBJ1-5, with TRBD1 identical over 7 bases. The trim removed 0 bases at V and 7 bases at J, leaving 4 bases unmatched. Germline CDR1 and CDR2: SGHRS and YFSETQ. The CDR3 consists of 14 residues. The CDR3 region has the DNA TGCGCCAGCAGCTTGGAAAGACAGGGCCAGCCCCAGCATTTT. Its protein product is CASSLERQGQPQHF.

The chain combines TRBV7-2 with TRBJ1-6; tentative D call: TRBD1 (5 bases). The CDR3 is made up of 17 amino acids. Trimming took 7 bases from V and 7 from J, leaving 23 bases between them. From germline, CDR1 is SGHTA and CDR2 FQGNSA. The CDR3 nucleotides read TGTGCCAGCACCGTGGGGGAGGGGAGGGGTCGCAATTCACCCCTCCACTTT. This gives the protein CASTVGEGRGRNSPLHF.

The chain employs TRBV7-2 and TRBJ2-5; the match to TRBD2 covers 9 bases. CDR3 length: 12 residues. Looked up from germline, CDR1 is SGHTA and CDR2 is FQGNSA. The V gene end was trimmed by 7 bases and the J gene end by 5 bases; junction bases not matched to a gene: 2. CDR3 region: CASTAGGETQYF. The CDR3 bases are TGTGCCAGCACGGCGGGGGGGGAGACCCAGTACTTC.

This rearrangement joins TRBV12-3 or TRBV12-4 to TRBJ1-2; D is undetermined. The CDR3 has 13 amino acids. With 6 bases removed from V and 4 bases from J, the gap between germline ends came to 12 bases. The CDR3 bases are TGTGCCAGCAGCTCTCAACCCAGCTATGGCTACACCTTC. Protein product: CASSSQPSYGYTF.

The V and J genes are TRBV5-1 and TRBJ1-1; weak D call: TRBD1 (6 bases). This CDR3 has 15 residues. Germline V gene lookup returns CDR1 SGHRS and CDR2 YFSETQ. V was pared by 5 bases and J by 4 bases, with 18 bases between. The CDR3 spells CASRYETGWGTEAFF. DNA of the CDR3: TGCGCCAGCAGGTATGAGACAGGATGGGGCACTGAAGCTTTCTTT. Combining the CDR3 with reference TRBV5-1 and TRBJ1-1 gives the whole variable domain KAGVTQTPRYLIKTRGQQVTLSCSPISGHRSVSWYQQTPGQGLQFLFEYFSETQRNKGNFPGRFSGRQFSNSRSEMNVSTLELGDSALYLCASRYETGWGTEAFFGQGTRLTVV.

The chain carries TRBV5-6 and TRBJ1-6; a weak D match, TRBD1 (5 bases). The ends were cut back, 1 base at V and 13 bases at J, with 12 bases in the middle. The germline V gene has CDR1 SGHDT and CDR2 YYEEEE. CDR3 length: 13 residues. The CDR3 reads CASSLTGVGPLHF. The CDR3, as DNA: TGTGCCAGCAGCTTGACGGGGGTCGGGCCCCTCCACTTT.

The genes are TRBV12-2 and TRBJ1-3; TRBD1 is taken as the D call from the table, unchecked against the DNA. TRBV12-2 is recorded as a pseudogene. CDR3 length: 14 residues. CDR3 sequence (DNA): TGTGCAAGTCGCTTGGGGACACCTGGAAACACCATATATTTT. Translation gives CASRLGTPGNTIYF.

This clone was seen once. The chain has TRBV7-2 and TRBJ1-2, with 8 bases lining up with TRBD1. The CDR3 loop spans 14 amino acids. J gave up 13 bases and V 6 bases, and 16 bases lay outside the gene matches. Germline lookup yields CDR1 SGHTA and CDR2 FQGNSA. In nucleotides, the CDR3 is TGTGCCAGCAGGCAGGGGGCGCAAGCTCAGCCTCGCACCTTC. Amino acid sequence: CASRQGAQAQPRTF.

The rearrangement joins TRBV27 to TRBJ2-3; 11 bases align to TRBD2. CDR1 is MNHEY, CDR2 SMNVEV, per germline (reference sequence). CDR3 length: 18 amino acids. V gave up 5 bases and J gave up 2 bases; unmatched junction bases: 12. The CDR3 DNA reads TGTGCCAGCAGTAACTTACCCTTAGCGGGGGGGTACACAGATACGCAGTATTTT. This translates into CASSNLPLAGGYTDTQYF.

The rearrangement links TRBV7-3 to TRBJ2-7; D gene ambiguous. The V and J ends lost 2 bases and 2 bases respectively, with 13 bases between them. The germline CDR1 and CDR2 sequences are SGHTA and FQGTGA. This CDR3 is built from 15 residues. CDR3 in DNA: TGTGCCAGCAGCTTAGACTCCCTTCCCACCTACGAGCAGTACTTC. This translates into CASSLDSLPTYEQYF.

J is TRBJ2-6 and V is TRBV9; no clear D. The CDR3 is made up of 15 amino acids. With 1 base removed from V and 0 bases from J, the gap between germline ends came to 5 bases. CDR1 is SGDLS and CDR2 is YYNGEE in the germline V gene. CDR3 coding DNA: TGTGCCAGCAGCGTATCGGTCTCTGGGGCCAACGTCCTGACTTTC. Its translation is CASSVSVSGANVLTF.

The genes are TRBV9 and TRBJ2-1, with unresolved D. The V gene's germline CDR1 is SGDLS and CDR2 YYNGEE. The CDR3 runs 12 residues. V gave up 4 bases and J gave up 8 bases, with 10 bases separating them. The CDR3 DNA reads TGTGCCAGCAGCCCCCCTCGAGATGAGCAGTTCTTC. This codes for CASSPPRDEQFF.

This clone occurred once. CDR3 amino acids: CASSLMTGRYGYTF. The CDR3 nucleotides are TGTGCCAGCAGCTTAATGACAGGGAGGTATGGCTACACCTTC. This rearrangement joins TRBV7-6 to TRBJ1-2, with 7 bases matching TRBD1. The CDR3 totals 14 residues. In germline, CDR1 is SGHVS, CDR2 FNYEAQ. V shed 2 bases, J shed 5 bases, and the junction held 5 bases outside the gene matches.

This clone was found many times. CDR3 region: CASSQGGSRGGGTQYF. DNA for the CDR3: TGTGCCAGCAGCCAAGGTGGCTCGCGGGGGGGCGGTACGCAGTATTTT. The chain carries TRBV14 and TRBJ2-3; 9 bases are a match to TRBD2. CDR3 length equals 16 residues. The V gene's germline CDR1 is SGHDN and CDR2 FVKESK. V was clipped by 1 base and J by 8 bases; unmatched bases: 10. Filled out from reference TRBV14 and TRBJ2-3, the complete variable domain reads EAGVTQFPSHSVIEKGQTVTLRCDPISGHDNLYWYRRVMGKEIKFLLHFVKESKQDESGMPNNRFLAERTGGTYSTLKVQPAELEDSGVYFCASSQGGSRGGGTQYFGPGTRLTVL.

This clone has a single count. The chain has TRBV19 and TRBJ2-7; D unclear. The length of the CDR3 is 11 residues. The ends were cut back, 10 bases at V and 6 bases at J, with 13 bases in the middle. Germline loops: CDR1 LNHDA, CDR2 SQIVND (reference sequence). The CDR3 here is CATTLASEQYF. CDR3 nucleotides: TGTGCCACCACCCTGGCCTCCGAGCAGTACTTC.

This sequence joins TRBV6-5 and TRBJ1-4; D is uncertain. The CDR3 has 14 amino acids. The V gene lost 6 bases and the J gene lost 0 bases, with 8 bases spanning the gap. Germline assignment: CDR1 MNHEY and CDR2 SVGAGI. The CDR3 nucleotides read TGTGCCAGCAGCTCAACAGCAACTAATGAAAAACTGTTTTTT. This codes for CASSSTATNEKLFF.

The chain carries TRBV19 and TRBJ1-2, with D perhaps TRBD1 (5 bases). The CDR3 spans 14 residues. The germline gives CDR1 LNHDA, CDR2 SQIVND (reference sequence). V was clipped by 4 bases and J by 4 bases, with 13 bases between them. Written as DNA, the CDR3 is TGTGCCAGTAGTACCCCCAACAGGAGCTATGGCTACACCTTC. It specifies CASSTPNRSYGYTF.

The gene calls are TRBV25-1 and TRBJ2-5, with 8 bases fitting TRBD1. The CDR3 is 15 amino acids. From germline, CDR1 is MGHDK and CDR2 SYGVNS. Trimming removed 3 bases from V and 5 bases from J; junction bases left unmatched: 8. The DNA for the CDR3 is TGTGCCAGCAGTGACCTTAAAGACAGGGGTGAGACCCAGTACTTC. The encoded protein is CASSDLKDRGETQYF.

This chain links TRBV5-1 with TRBJ1-2; 10 bases map to TRBD1. Germline CDR1 reads SGHRS; CDR2 reads YFSETQ. The V segment lost 4 bases and the J segment 7 bases; nucleotides outside the gene matches: 10. The CDR3 has 15 amino acids. The CDR3 loop is CASSPGQGTFGGYTF. As DNA, the CDR3 is TGCGCCAGCAGCCCGGGACAGGGGACATTCGGTGGCTACACCTTC.

The genes are TRBV5-6 and TRBJ1-1; D is undetermined. V lost 1 base, J lost 5 bases, and 6 bases lay in between. The germline V gene has CDR1 SGHDT and CDR2 YYEEEE. The CDR3 extends over 12 amino acids. CDR3 loop: CASSLTRTEAFF. The CDR3 nucleotides are TGTGCCAGCAGCTTGACCAGGACTGAAGCTTTCTTT.

Of note for this clone: At one boundary the junction diverges from the germline segment, which might be a read error. The V call is TRBV19, the J call TRBJ1-6, with D maybe TRBD1 (6 bases). The CDR3 consists of 11 residues. Germline-derived CDR1 and CDR2 are LNHDA and SQIVND (reference sequence). Here the CDR3 DNA reads TGTGTCAGTAGCCAACAGGGCCCCCTCCACTTT. Translation gives CVSSQQGPLHF. The full variable domain, completed using reference TRBV19 and TRBJ1-6, is DGGITQSPKYLFRKEGQNVTLSCEQNLNHDAMYWYRQDPGQGLRLIYYSQIVNDFQKGDIAEGYSVSREKKESFPLTVTSAQKNPTAFYLCVSSQQGPLHFGNGTRLTVT.

The genes are TRBV7-9 and TRBJ2-7; TRBD1 agrees at 8 bases. CDR3 length equals 17 residues. The trim removed 3 bases at V and 0 bases at J, leaving 10 bases unmatched. Germline CDR1 reads SEHNR; CDR2 reads FQNEAQ (reference sequence). For the CDR3, the DNA is TGTGCCAGCAGCTTGGACCTGACAGGGGAAGGCTCCTACGAGCAGTACTTC. Residues: CASSLDLTGEGSYEQYF.

This clone was seen only a few times. V gene TRBV12-3 or TRBV12-4 combines with J gene TRBJ1-2, with D possibly TRBD1 on 6 matching bases. This CDR3 has 13 amino acids. Trimming removed 3 bases from V and 2 bases from J, with 7 bases in between. CDR3 region: CASSFTGNYGYTF. The CDR3 DNA is TGTGCCAGCAGTTTTACAGGGAACTATGGCTACACCTTC.

The chain links TRBV7-9 to TRBJ1-5; D perhaps matches TRBD1 (5 bases). The CDR3 spans 13 residues. CDR1 is SEHNR, CDR2 FQNEAQ, per germline (reference sequence). Between the trimmed V and J ends, which lost 3 bases and 7 bases, there was a span of 10 bases. The CDR3 is CASSFGGEQPQHF. The CDR3, as DNA: TGTGCCAGCAGCTTCGGGGGAGAACAGCCCCAGCATTTT.

The V and J genes are TRBV11-2 and TRBJ2-4; 8 bases agree with TRBD1. V dropped 1 base and J dropped 1; count of bases not matched to a gene: 9. This CDR3 spans 18 amino acids. Germline V lookup: CDR1 SGHAT, CDR2 FQNNGV. The CDR3 sequence is CASSLGQGPYGAKNIQYF. In DNA form, the CDR3 reads TGTGCCAGCAGCTTAGGACAGGGGCCCTATGGTGCCAAAAACATTCAGTACTTC.

V usage is TRBV7-6 and J usage is TRBJ2-7; TRBD1 matches at 7 bases. The V segment lost 1 base and the J segment 5 bases; nucleotides outside the gene matches: 11. The germline CDR1 and CDR2 sequences are SGHVS and FNYEAQ. The CDR3 consists of 16 residues. The CDR3 region is CASSLVSRQGDNEQYF. CDR3 bases: TGTGCCAGCAGCTTAGTATCGCGGCAGGGGGACAACGAGCAGTACTTC.

J is TRBJ2-7 and V is TRBV6-5, with D possibly TRBD1 on 6 matching bases. The CDR3 length is 15 residues. Trimming shortened V by 0 bases and J by 1 base, and 10 bases separated the two germline ends. In germline, CDR1 is MNHEY, CDR2 SVGAGI. CDR3: CASSYSAGVSYEQYF. The CDR3, as DNA: TGTGCCAGCAGTTACTCGGCAGGGGTGTCCTACGAGCAGTACTTC.

The CDR3 sequence is CASGQGSTPLHF. The CDR3 nucleotides are TGTGCCAGTGGACAGGGCTCGACACCCCTCCACTTT. This chain uses TRBV19 with TRBJ1-6; 8 bases align to TRBD1. J was trimmed by 11 bases and V by 8 bases; bases with no gene match: 5. CDR3 length: 12 residues. CDR1 and CDR2 from the germline V gene are LNHDA and SQIVND (reference sequence). Looking up the rest from reference TRBV19 and TRBJ1-6 gives the full variable domain: DGGITQSPKYLFRKEGQNVTLSCEQNLNHDAMYWYRQDPGQGLRLIYYSQIVNDFQKGDIAEGYSVSREKKESFPLTVTSAQKNPTAFYLCASGQGSTPLHFGNGTRLTVT.